One T cell receptor beta chain is described in this entry. The data derive from a study of blood T cell repertoires in COVID-19. Whole-study context: The United States, Italy and Spain supplied acute and convalescent COVID-19 samples.

The method was immunoSEQ multiplex PCR; TCRdb's version includes in-frame clones alone and lacks a portion of them. The sample holds around 78,000 clones, around nine tenths seen once. From germline, CDR1 is SNHLY and CDR2 FYNNEI. CDR3 length: 16 residues. Unmatched junction bases numbered 10, after V lost 4 bases and J lost 4 bases. The rearrangement uses TRBV2 and TRBJ2-1; TRBD2 agrees at 7 bases. This receptor was obtained from a woman in her sixties or seventies with acute or convalescent COVID-19. The sample consisted of peripheral blood. The DNA of the CDR3 is TGTGCCAGCAGTGCCTTCCCGCAGCGGGGTTACAATGAGCAGTTCTTC. As protein: CASSAFPQRGYNEQFF.